This T cell receptor beta chain was found in a study of blood T cell repertoires in COVID-19. Generated by immunoSEQ multiplex PCR, the TCRdb table keeps only in-frame clones and is missing some. Among 110,000 to 150,000 clones, approximately 80% were seen once, and the ten largest hold over 4%. The sample comprised peripheral blood. The receptor was derived from a woman between 50 and 59 years old with acute or convalescent COVID-19.

The CDR3 nucleotides read TGTGCCAGCACCCGGGACAGGGGGTTGGGCGAGCAGTACTTC. It translates to CASTRDRGLGEQYF. V is TRBV27 and J is TRBJ2-7, with 11 bases identical to TRBD1. The junction had 8 bases not matched to a gene; V was cut back by 7 bases and J by 6 bases. The CDR3 length is 14 residues. Germline V CDR1 and CDR2: MNHEY, SMNVEV (reference sequence).